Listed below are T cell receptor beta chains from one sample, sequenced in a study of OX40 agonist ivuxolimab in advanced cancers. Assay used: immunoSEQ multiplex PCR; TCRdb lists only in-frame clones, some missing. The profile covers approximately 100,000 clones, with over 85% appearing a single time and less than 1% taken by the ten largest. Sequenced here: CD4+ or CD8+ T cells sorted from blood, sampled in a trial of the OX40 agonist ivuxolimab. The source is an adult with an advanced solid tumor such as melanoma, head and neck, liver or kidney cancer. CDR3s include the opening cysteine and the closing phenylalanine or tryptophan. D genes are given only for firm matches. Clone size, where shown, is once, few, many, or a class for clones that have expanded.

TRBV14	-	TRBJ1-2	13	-	CASSQDTHYGYTF	TGTGCCAGCAGCCAAGACACTCACTATGGCTACACCTTC
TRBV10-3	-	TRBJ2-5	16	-	CAIMGDDPPYQETQYF	TGTGCCATCATGGGGGACGACCCCCCGTACCAAGAGACCCAGTACTTC
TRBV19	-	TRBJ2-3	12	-	CASSIGTDTQYF	TGTGCCAGTAGTATAGGCACAGATACGCAGTATTTT
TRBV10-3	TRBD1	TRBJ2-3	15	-	CAISKTGLVTDTQYF	TGTGCCATCAGTAAGACAGGGCTGGTCACAGATACGCAGTATTTT
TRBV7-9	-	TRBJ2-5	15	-	CASSLAGHSPGTQYF	TGTGCCAGCAGCTTAGCGGGGCATTCTCCGGGGACCCAGTACTTC
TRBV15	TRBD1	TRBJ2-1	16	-	CATSLDRAKISAEQFF	TGTGCCACCAGTTTGGACAGGGCCAAAATTAGCGCCGAGCAGTTCTTC
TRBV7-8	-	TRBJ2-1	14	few	CASSLALSYNEQFF	TGTGCCAGCAGCTTAGCCCTCTCCTACAATGAGCAGTTCTTC
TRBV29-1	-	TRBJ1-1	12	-	CSVGSGRTEAFF	TGCAGCGTTGGGTCAGGGAGGACTGAAGCTTTCTTT
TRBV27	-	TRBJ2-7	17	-	CASSFQASVTSGGEQYF	TGTGCCAGCAGTTTTCAGGCTAGCGTGACCTCAGGGGGCGAGCAGTACTTC
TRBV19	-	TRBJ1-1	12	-	CASSPGGQRAFF	TGTGCCAGTAGCCCGGGGGGCCAGAGAGCTTTCTTT
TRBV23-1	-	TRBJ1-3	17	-	CASSQSGLGCTGNTIYF	TGCGCCAGCAGTCAATCGGGCTTGGGGTGTACTGGAAACACCATATATTTT
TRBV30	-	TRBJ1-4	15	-	CAWSVGSRGQEKLFF	TGTGCCTGGAGTGTAGGGTCCAGAGGGCAAGAAAAACTGTTTTTT
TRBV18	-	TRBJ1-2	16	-	CASSPAGQPSGEGYTF	TGTGCCAGCTCACCGGCTGGACAGCCCTCCGGTGAGGGCTACACCTTC
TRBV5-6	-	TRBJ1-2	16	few	CASSRGFGTGAYGYTF	TGTGCCAGCAGCCGGGGGTTTGGGACGGGAGCTTATGGCTACACCTTC
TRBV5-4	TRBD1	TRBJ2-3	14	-	CASSDDRGPDTQYF	TGTGCCAGCAGCGACGACAGGGGGCCAGATACGCAGTATTTT
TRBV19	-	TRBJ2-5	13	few	CASSVGAWETQYF	TGTGCCAGTAGTGTCGGTGCTTGGGAGACCCAGTACTTC
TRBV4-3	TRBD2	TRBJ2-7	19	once	CASSQDFRGLAGVGYEQYF	TGCGCCAGCAGCCAAGATTTTAGGGGACTAGCGGGCGTAGGATACGAGCAGTACTTC
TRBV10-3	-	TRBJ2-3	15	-	CAIGGRDGGTDTQYF	TGTGCCATCGGGGGTCGGGACGGGGGCACAGATACGCAGTATTTT
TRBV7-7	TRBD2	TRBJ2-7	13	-	CASSSGTSSEQYF	TGTGCCAGCAGTTCCGGGACTAGCTCCGAGCAGTACTTC
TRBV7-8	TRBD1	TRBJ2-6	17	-	CASRRSRDRSGANVLTF	TGTGCCAGCAGACGGTCCCGGGACAGATCTGGGGCCAACGTCCTGACTTTC
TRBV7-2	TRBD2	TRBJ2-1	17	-	CASSSITLTSDYNEQFF	TGTGCCAGCAGCTCCATAACGCTCACTAGCGATTACAATGAGCAGTTCTTC
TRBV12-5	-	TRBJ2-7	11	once	CASGLGSPMNF	TGTGCTAGTGGTTTGGGCTCACCGATGAACTTC
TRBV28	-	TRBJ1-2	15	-	CASSVGTASNYGYTF	TGTGCCAGCAGTGTGGGGACGGCCTCTAACTATGGCTACACCTTC
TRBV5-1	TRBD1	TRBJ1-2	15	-	CASSRTRDSNYGYTF	TGCGCCAGCAGCAGGACCCGGGACAGTAACTATGGCTACACCTTC
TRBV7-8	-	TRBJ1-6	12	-	CASGHPDSPLHF	TGTGCCAGCGGCCATCCGGATTCACCCCTCCACTTT
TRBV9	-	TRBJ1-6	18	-	CASSGSGAPSSYNSPLHF	TGTGCCAGCAGCGGTTCCGGGGCCCCGAGCTCCTATAATTCACCCCTCCACTTT
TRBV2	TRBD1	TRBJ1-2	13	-	CASSGTGVSGYTF	TGTGCCAGCAGTGGTACAGGGGTTTCTGGCTACACCTTC
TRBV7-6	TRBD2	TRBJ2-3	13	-	CASSALAGDTQYF	TGTGCCAGCAGCGCGCTAGCGGGAGATACGCAGTATTTT
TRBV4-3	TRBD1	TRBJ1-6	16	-	CASSQLRTGPGSPLHF	TGCGCCAGCAGCCAACTCCGGACAGGTCCCGGCTCACCCCTCCACTTT
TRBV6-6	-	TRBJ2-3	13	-	CASGYSSGDTQYF	TGTGCCAGCGGGTACAGCTCCGGAGATACGCAGTATTTT
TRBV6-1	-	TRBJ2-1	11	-	CASSEFGEQFF	TGTGCCAGCAGTGAGTTCGGTGAGCAGTTCTTC
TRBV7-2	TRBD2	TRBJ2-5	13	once	CASSSGLAETQYF	TGTGCCAGCAGCTCGGGACTAGCGGAGACCCAGTACTTC
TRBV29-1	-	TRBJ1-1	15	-	CSVGAGGGSFTEAFF	TGCAGCGTTGGTGCGGGGGGTGGGTCGTTCACTGAAGCTTTCTTT
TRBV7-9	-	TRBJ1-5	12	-	CASSLVDQPQHF	TGTGCCAGCAGCTTAGTGGATCAGCCCCAGCATTTT
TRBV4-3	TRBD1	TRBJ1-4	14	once	CASSQERDRGKLFF	TGCGCCAGCAGCCAAGAGAGGGACAGGGGAAAACTGTTTTTT
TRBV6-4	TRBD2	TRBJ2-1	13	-	CATTAGAYNEQFF	TGTGCCACCACAGCGGGAGCCTACAATGAGCAGTTCTTC
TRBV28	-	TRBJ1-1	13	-	CASSFNIAPEAFF	TGTGCCAGCAGTTTCAATATCGCCCCTGAAGCTTTCTTT
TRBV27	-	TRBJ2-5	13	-	CASSLKRGGTQYF	TGTGCCAGCAGTTTAAAGAGGGGGGGGACCCAGTACTTC
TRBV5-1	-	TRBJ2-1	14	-	CASSSLGTYNEQFF	TGCGCCAGCAGCTCGCTCGGGACCTACAATGAGCAGTTCTTC
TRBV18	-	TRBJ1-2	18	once	CASSPIELRGASNYGYTF	TGTGCCAGCTCACCGATAGAGCTCCGGGGGGCTTCTAACTATGGCTACACCTTC
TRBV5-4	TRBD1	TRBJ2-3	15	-	CASSFGTDYTDTQYF	TGTGCCAGCAGCTTCGGGACAGATTACACAGATACGCAGTATTTT
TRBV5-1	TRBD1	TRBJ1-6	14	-	CASSEGQGYSPLHF	TGCGCCAGCAGCGAGGGACAGGGGTATTCACCCCTCCACTTT
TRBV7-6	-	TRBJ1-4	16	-	CASSLGSDRTMGKLFF	TGTGCCAGCAGCTTAGGAAGCGACCGCACCATGGGAAAACTGTTTTTT
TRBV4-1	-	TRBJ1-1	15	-	CASSQDLTYYTEAFF	TGCGCCAGCAGCCAAGATCTAACGTACTACACTGAAGCTTTCTTT
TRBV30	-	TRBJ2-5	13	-	CAWSYGSQETQYF	TGTGCCTGGAGCTACGGCAGCCAAGAGACCCAGTACTTC
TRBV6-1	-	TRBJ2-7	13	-	CATREPYSDEQYF	TGTGCCACCCGGGAACCTTACTCGGACGAGCAGTACTTC
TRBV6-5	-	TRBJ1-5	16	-	CASSYGQPYSNQPQHF	TGTGCCAGCAGTTACGGACAGCCTTATAGCAATCAGCCCCAGCATTTT
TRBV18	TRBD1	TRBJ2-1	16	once	CASSPRLDRDYNEQFF	TGTGCCAGCTCACCACGACTGGACAGGGACTACAATGAGCAGTTCTTC
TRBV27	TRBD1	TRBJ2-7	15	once	CASKWGDRGIGEQYF	TGTGCCAGCAAGTGGGGGGACAGGGGAATTGGCGAGCAGTACTTC
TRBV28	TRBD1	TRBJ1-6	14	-	CASSSGQGHSPLHF	TGTGCCAGCAGCTCGGGACAGGGGCATTCACCCCTCCACTTT
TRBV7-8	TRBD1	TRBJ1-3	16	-	CASSSRDRGTGNTIYF	TGTGCCAGCAGCTCACGGGACAGGGGCACTGGAAACACCATATATTTT
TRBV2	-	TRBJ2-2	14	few	CASSEVVRTGELFF	TGTGCCAGCTCCGAGGTCGTCAGGACCGGGGAGCTGTTTTTT
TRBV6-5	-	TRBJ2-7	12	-	CASSYEGSEQYF	TGTGCCAGCAGTTACGAGGGATCCGAGCAGTACTTC
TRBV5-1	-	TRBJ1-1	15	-	CASSLDSHMNTEAFF	TGCGCCAGCAGCTTGGACAGTCACATGAACACTGAAGCTTTCTTT
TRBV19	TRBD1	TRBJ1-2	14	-	CASSTDRGPWGYTF	TGTGCCAGTAGTACGGACAGGGGGCCGTGGGGCTACACCTTC